The 5 T cell receptor beta chains below come from one sample, sequenced in a study of beta chain features in type 1 diabetes. TCRB transcripts that were expressed got sequenced, as all of the isolated RNA had been reverse transcribed. The assay was immunoSEQ multiplex PCR, and TCRdb's table has in-frame clones only and misses some. The table has 330,000 or so clones, around 20% seen once. Source material: naive CD4+ T cells from blood. Receptors originate from a woman younger than 35 in good health.

This clone was seen only a few times. The chain has TRBV7-2 and TRBJ1-5; TRBD1 aligns across 11 bases. In germline, CDR1 is SGHTA, CDR2 FQGNSA. Trimming took 4 bases from V and 5 from J; bases not matched to a gene: 4. The length of the CDR3 is 15 residues. CDR3 loop: CASSSWTGGDQPQHF. In nucleotides, the CDR3 is TGTGCCAGCAGCTCCTGGACAGGGGGCGATCAGCCCCAGCATTTT.

Only a few counts were recorded for this clone. J is TRBJ2-7 and V is TRBV5-4; D possibly corresponds to TRBD1 (6 bases). Germline V gene sequence: CDR1 SGHNT, CDR2 YYREEE (reference sequence). The CDR3 totals 12 residues. V was pared by 0 bases and J by 8 bases, with 9 bases between. The CDR3 DNA reads as TGTGCCAGCAGCTTGGACAGGGACAAGCAGTACTTC. Its protein is CASSLDRDKQYF.

This clone has only a few counts. V is TRBV5-1 and J is TRBJ2-3, with a possible D match to TRBD1 (5 bases). Germline V gene lookup returns CDR1 SGHRS and CDR2 YFSETQ. The germline V and J ends were trimmed by 6 bases and 5 bases, with 13 bases remaining between them. The CDR3 extends over 13 amino acids. CDR3 DNA sequence: TGCGCCAGCAAGGGGCATAGCCAAGATACGCAGTATTTT. Translation gives CASKGHSQDTQYF.

There are a few counts of this clone. V is TRBV5-1 and J is TRBJ2-5; D is perhaps TRBD1 (6 bases). Germline V gene sequence: CDR1 SGHRS, CDR2 YFSETQ. Trimming shortened V by 2 bases and J by 4 bases, and 18 bases separated the two germline ends. This CDR3 is 16 amino acids long. The CDR3 spells CASSLMEYRALETQYF. The CDR3 bases are TGCGCCAGCAGCTTAATGGAGTACAGGGCGCTAGAGACCCAGTACTTC. The variable domain in full, with the rest retrieved from reference TRBV5-1 and TRBJ2-5, is KAGVTQTPRYLIKTRGQQVTLSCSPISGHRSVSWYQQTPGQGLQFLFEYFSETQRNKGNFPGRFSGRQFSNSRSEMNVSTLELGDSALYLCASSLMEYRALETQYFGPGTRLLVL.

This clone came up a few times. The CDR3 nucleotides are TGCAGCGTTCCGACAGGTGTGTCTCGGGGCTACACCTTC. Protein sequence: CSVPTGVSRGYTF. This chain links TRBV29-1 with TRBJ1-2, with a weak D call TRBD1 (6 bases). The germline V gene encodes CDR1 SQVTM and CDR2 ANQGSEA. The V gene lost 5 bases and the J gene lost 8 bases, with 18 bases spanning the gap. The CDR3 length is 13 residues.